This TCR beta chain was profiled in a study of blood T cell repertoires in COVID-19 (dated by TCRdb to the early 2020s). Describing the broader study: The collaborator samples originated in the United States, Italy and Spain and spanned the acute and convalescent phases of COVID-19. The repertoires were released in a freely available public database intended as a resource for research on the immune response to SARS-CoV-2. HLA class I and class II types, where available, came from metadata supplied by the sample provider rather than from assay-based typing. The material from the prospective study consisted of cDNA or gDNA derived from T cells, B-cell-depleted T cells, or PBMCs. A de-identified subject ID, COVID-19 status, age in years and sex were almost always included in the sample metadata. The samples were drawn from two sources: the first 160 participants of the ongoing ImmuneRACE study, and fewer than 1,500 subjects contributed by 6 global collaborators. The dataset comprised deeply sampled blood TCRbeta repertoires from subjects exposed to, actively infected with, or recovered from COVID-19. The study at large found these results: Clinical and demographic metadata were provided uncurated, with the amount varying by source and participant.

Concerning this clone: Its antigen is unknown. No base-level quality is on record; no much larger clone is a single base apart.

The immunoSEQ Assay, a bias-controlled multiplex PCR, was used to amplify TCRbeta CDR3 regions from genomic DNA. Processing in the source paper ran as follows. Nucleated cell counts per sample were estimated from amplification of reference gene primers within the assay. To quantify the absolute abundance of each unique TCRbeta CDR3 rearrangement, sequence reads were collapsed and filtered. Productive Simpson clonality was computed per sample as the square root of Simpson's diversity index over productive rearrangements. TCRdb stores this immuneACCESS table with in-frame sequences only. Part of the clones is absent; in the studies checked, under half of the shortfall reflects unresolved V genes, and no reason is known for the rest. That table is the source of V, J and clone size, and D and trimming were worked out from the DNA. The sample includes about 76,000 clones, with over 75% observed a single time. Roughly 5% of the sample lies in the top ten.

The V end loses 7 bases and the J end loses 2 bases, and a stretch of 8 bases separates them. The cysteine opens and the phenylalanine closes a CDR3 of 12 amino acids. Only the CDR3 part of the read is kept: 36 bases, read in frame from the first base. Collaborating institutions collected whole blood in K2EDTA tubes following their own protocols. For TCRbeta analysis, collaborator samples were shipped as frozen whole blood, as isolated PBMCs, or as DNA extracted from either sample type. Specimen: peripheral blood. The V and J genes are TRBV12-3 or TRBV12-4 and TRBJ2-5; the D gene is unclear. The receptor comes from a man aged 50 to 60 with active COVID-19. The nucleotides are TGTGCCAGCACTTTTTCACAAGAGACCCAGTACTTC. Translated, it gives CASTFSQETQYF.